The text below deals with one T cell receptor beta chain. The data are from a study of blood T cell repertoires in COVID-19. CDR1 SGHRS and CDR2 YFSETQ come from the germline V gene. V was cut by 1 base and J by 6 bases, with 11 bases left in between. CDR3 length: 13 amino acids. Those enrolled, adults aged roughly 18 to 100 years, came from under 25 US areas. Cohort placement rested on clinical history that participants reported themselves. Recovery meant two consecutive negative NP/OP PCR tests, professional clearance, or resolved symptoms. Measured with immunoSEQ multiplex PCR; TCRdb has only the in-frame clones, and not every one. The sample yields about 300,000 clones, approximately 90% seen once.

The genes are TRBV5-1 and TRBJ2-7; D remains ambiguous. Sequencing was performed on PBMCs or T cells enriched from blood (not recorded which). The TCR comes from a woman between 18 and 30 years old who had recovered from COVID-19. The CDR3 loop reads CASSLSSGAEQYF. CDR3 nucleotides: TGCGCCAGCAGCTTGAGTTCGGGTGCCGAGCAGTACTTC.